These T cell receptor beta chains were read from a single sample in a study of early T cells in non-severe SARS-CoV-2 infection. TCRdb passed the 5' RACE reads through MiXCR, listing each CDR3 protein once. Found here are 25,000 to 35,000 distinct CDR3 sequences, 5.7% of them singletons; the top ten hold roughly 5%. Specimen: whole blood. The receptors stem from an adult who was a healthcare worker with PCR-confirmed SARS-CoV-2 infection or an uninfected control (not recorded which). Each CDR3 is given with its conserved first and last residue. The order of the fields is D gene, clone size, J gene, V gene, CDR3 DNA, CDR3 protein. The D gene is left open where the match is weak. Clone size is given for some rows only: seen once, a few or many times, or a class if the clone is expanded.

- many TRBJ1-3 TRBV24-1 TGTGCCACCAGTGAGGGCCCAGCTGGAAACACCATATATTTT CATSEGPAGNTIYF
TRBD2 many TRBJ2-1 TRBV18 TGTGCCAGCTCAAAGGACGCGGGAGGGAATGAGCAGTTCTTC CASSKDAGGNEQFF
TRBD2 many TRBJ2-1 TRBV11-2 TGTGCCAGCAGCTATACGACCGGGACTAGACCTAATGAGCAGTTCTTC CASSYTTGTRPNEQFF
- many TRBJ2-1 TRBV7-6 TGTGCCAGCAGCTTAGACTTTTTGCGGGTTGAGCAGTTCTTC CASSLDFLRVEQFF
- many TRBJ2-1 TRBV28 TGTGCCAGCAGTTGGGGGCAATCCTCCTACAATGAGCAGTTCTTC CASSWGQSSYNEQFF
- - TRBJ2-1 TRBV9 TGTGCCAGCAGCGTAGGAAGAGGCCTAGGGGATGGGAGGTACAATGAGCAGTTCTTC CASSVGRGLGDGRYNEQFF
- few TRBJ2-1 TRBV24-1 TGTGCCACCAGTGATTTGGGGGGAGCGCCTGGGGATGAGCAGTTCTTC CATSDLGGAPGDEQFF
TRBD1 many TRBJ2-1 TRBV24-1 TGTGCCACCAGTGATCCCACAGGGGCGTCCTACAATGAGCAGTTCTTC CATSDPTGASYNEQFF
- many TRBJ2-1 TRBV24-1 TGTGCCACCAGTGAATTTCTAGGGAACCACAATGAGCAGTTCTTC CATSEFLGNHNEQFF
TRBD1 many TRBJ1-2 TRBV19 TGTGCCAGTAGTCTTCGGGACAGCTATGGCTACACCTTC CASSLRDSYGYTF